Described below is a single T cell receptor beta chain sequence and its context. The repertoire was sequenced with immunoSEQ multiplex PCR; TCRdb's copy has only in-frame clones and lacks some. The sample holds approximately 290,000 clones, more than 85% seen once. Patients from Seattle were sampled longitudinally, starting during active infection. The CDR3 length is 18 residues. The germline CDR1 and CDR2 sequences are SGHDN and FVKESK. V lost 1 base, J lost 7 bases, and 22 bases lay in between. The sample comes from a study of blood T cell repertoires in COVID-19. Study-wide context: Some COVID-19 samples were acute and others convalescent; all came from the United States, Italy and Spain.

V and J are TRBV14 and TRBJ1-4; D perhaps matches TRBD1 (5 bases). Material for sequencing was peripheral blood. The source of this sequence is a woman younger than 45 with COVID-19, enrolled during active disease. The CDR3 protein is CASSQVGGGGRVGEKLFF. The CDR3, as DNA: TGTGCCAGCAGCCAAGTTGGCGGGGGAGGGCGCGTTGGTGAAAAACTGTTTTTT.